The clone carrying this T cell receptor (beta chain) has just a few counts. TCRdb independently ran MiXCR on the RT-PCR reads; one entry per CDR3 protein. The repertoire holds more than 600,000 distinct CDR3 sequences, with 13% to 15% as singletons. The CDR3 is 14 amino acids. V lost 5 bases to trimming and J lost 7 bases, with 15 bases between them. Germline loops: CDR1 KGHDR, CDR2 SFDVKD. The TCR was taken from a female donor in good health, serving as a healthy control. V and J are TRBV24-1 and TRBJ2-3, with D possibly matching TRBD2 (7 bases). The specimen sequenced was memory CD4+ T cells from blood. Here the CDR3 DNA reads TGTGCCACCAGTGCGGCGGGGGCTACCTATACGCAGTATTTT. Translating gives CATSAAGATYTQYF.